The clone carrying this T cell receptor (beta chain) was observed many times. The antigen is not known. V trimming: 4 bases; J trimming: 1 base; junction bases outside the gene matches: 10. Germline V gene lookup returns CDR1 SGHTA and CDR2 FQGNSA. CDR3 length: 16 amino acids. Through a sample-barcoded 5' primer and a J-beta primer mix, a second PCR was run for roughly 7 to 12 cycles. TCRdb analysed the 5' RACE reads with MiXCR anew, one entry per CDR3 protein. Of 540,000 or so distinct CDR3 sequences in the sample, 40% to 50% are singletons; the top ten hold 20% to 25%. The sample belongs to a study of blood T cells in healthy people across ages. Whole-study context: About one barcoded TCR beta cDNA was captured per two T cells. Study conclusions and caveats: A greater number of naive CD4+ cells and higher diversity distinguished long-lived donors from aged donors.

The sequencing sample was made of blood. The clonotype originates from an elderly man in good health. V gene TRBV7-2 combines with J gene TRBJ2-7, with 7 nucleotides matching TRBD2. CDR3 DNA: TGTGCCAGCAGCTCACAGTTCAGCGGGGTATCCTACGAGCAGTACTTC. This gives the protein CASSSQFSGVSYEQYF.